This entry concerns a single TCR beta chain. Its antigen is not known. This entry comes from a study of cytomegalovirus exposure and HLA in healthy donors. Study-wide background: Unique TCR beta sequences numbering around 110 million came from some 200 million T cells in an earlier analysis. Overall study results and limits: The study assumed roughly uniform donor sequencing depth for presence/absence analyses. Rarity held for most TCR sequences, but there were some public TCRs that occurred in many donors.

CDR1 SGHAT and CDR2 FQNNGV come from the germline V gene. The CDR3 is 16 residues long. Trimming pared 3 bases from V and 1 base from J, leaving 15 bases between. It was with 60 Vbeta and 13 Jbeta primers that the PCR ran. Method: immunoSEQ multiplex PCR; TCRdb's copy keeps in-frame clones and lacks some. The sample lists over 40,000 clones, roughly nine tenths occurring once. J is TRBJ1-1 and V is TRBV11-2, with a tentative D call TRBD1 (5 bases). This clonotype was obtained from a woman between 35 and 50 years old in good health and CMV-seropositive. The material sequenced was PBMCs. CDR3 in amino acids: CASSFRGKTANTEAFF. The DNA of the CDR3 is TGTGCCAGCAGCTTCCGAGGAAAGACAGCGAACACTGAAGCTTTCTTT.